One and the same sample provided the 29 T cell receptor beta chains below, sequenced in a study of T cell changes during pregnancy in multiple sclerosis. Repertoires were generated with immunoSEQ multiplex PCR, while TCRdb's copy carries only in-frame clones and drops some. Altogether more than 55,000 clones are present, 92% being singletons, with the ten largest covering about 1.5%. This sample comprised peripheral blood, obtained in the first trimester of pregnancy. These receptors originate from a female donor in good health, enrolled as a control in a pregnancy study.

The V and J genes are TRBV5-1 and TRBJ1-4; TRBD1 might be the D (5 bases). Germline CDR1 is SGHRS and CDR2 is YFSETQ. The CDR3 contains 13 residues. The V end was cut by 4 bases, the J end by 8 bases, with 12 bases between. The CDR3 region is CASSPGGNEKLFF. The CDR3 DNA reads TGCGCCAGCAGCCCGGGGGGTAACGAAAAACTGTTTTTT.

V usage is TRBV5-1 and J usage is TRBJ2-7; 11 bases map to TRBD2. The CDR3 is 14 amino acids. The V gene end was trimmed by 3 bases and the J gene end by 4 bases; junction bases not matched to a gene: 3. The V gene's germline CDR1 is SGHRS and CDR2 YFSETQ. The CDR3 nucleotides read TGCGCCAGCAGCTCCGGGACTAGCGGATACGAGCAGTACTTC. It yields the protein CASSSGTSGYEQYF.

CDR3 sequence reads: CASSPAGGSREADTQYF. CDR3 sequence (DNA): TGTGCCAGCTCACCAGCCGGCGGGAGCCGGGAGGCAGATACGCAGTATTTT. The chain joins TRBV18 to TRBJ2-3, with 7 bases that match TRBD2. V shed 2 bases, J shed 4 bases, and the junction held 12 bases outside the gene matches. The germline V gene encodes CDR1 KGHSH and CDR2 LQKENI. The CDR3 extends over 17 amino acids.

The rearrangement links TRBV4-2 to TRBJ2-3; TRBD2 aligns across 7 bases. The ends lost 5 bases at V and 3 bases at J; junction bases unmatched: 8. Germline values: CDR1 LGHNA, CDR2 YNFKEQ. The CDR3 length is 15 residues. DNA for the CDR3: TGTGCCAGCAGCTTTCCCTGGGAGGGAACAGATACGCAGTATTTT. Translation: CASSFPWEGTDTQYF.

This clone has only one observation. The rearrangement uses TRBV7-8 and TRBJ2-7; 8 nucleotides agree with TRBD1. CDR1 and CDR2 (germline): SGHVS, FQNEAQ. V lost 6 bases to trimming and J lost 5 bases; unmatched junction nucleotides: 9. The CDR3 has 14 amino acids. The CDR3 is CASSPNPTGDEQYF. For the CDR3, the DNA is TGTGCCAGCAGTCCTAACCCGACAGGGGACGAGCAGTACTTC.

This clone was counted a single time. The chain has TRBV30 and TRBJ2-5, with D possibly being TRBD1 (6 bases). Germline CDR1 is GTSNPN and CDR2 is SVGIG (reference sequence). Trimming left V 0 bases short and J 4 bases short, with 15 bases between. The CDR3 runs to 15 residues. The CDR3 DNA reads as TGTGCCTGGAGTGTACGGGCAGGGGTGGGAGAGACCCAGTACTTC. This encodes CAWSVRAGVGETQYF.

This rearrangement joins TRBV19 to TRBJ2-1, with 11 bases that match TRBD2. The CDR3 totals 16 residues. Germline V gene lookup returns CDR1 LNHDA and CDR2 SQIVND (reference sequence). V lost 2 bases, J lost 7 bases, and 7 bases stayed unmatched. The CDR3 DNA sequence: TGTGCCAGTAGTATAAATAGCGGGAGGGCATCAAATGAGCAGTTCTTC. Its translation is CASSINSGRASNEQFF. The full variable domain, with the rest looked up from reference TRBV19 and TRBJ2-1, is DGGITQSPKYLFRKEGQNVTLSCEQNLNHDAMYWYRQDPGQGLRLIYYSQIVNDFQKGDIAEGYSVSREKKESFPLTVTSAQKNPTAFYLCASSINSGRASNEQFFGPGTRLTVL.

This sequence joins TRBV7-9 and TRBJ2-7, with 7 bases lining up with TRBD1. The ends lost 4 bases at V and 0 bases at J; junction bases unmatched: 6. CDR3 length: 15 residues. Germline V gives CDR1 SEHNR, CDR2 FQNEAQ (reference sequence). The CDR3 protein is CASSSTGADSYEQYF. DNA of the CDR3: TGTGCCAGCAGCTCAACAGGGGCTGACTCCTACGAGCAGTACTTC.

The rearrangement links TRBV5-6 to TRBJ1-2; 8 bases fit TRBD1. Per the germline V gene, CDR1 is SGHDT and CDR2 is YYEEEE. The CDR3 runs 14 residues. The V and J ends lost 4 bases and 2 bases, in that order; junction bases with no gene match: 4. The CDR3 region is CASSRDRQNYGYTF. In DNA, the CDR3 is TGTGCCAGCAGCAGGGACAGGCAGAACTATGGCTACACCTTC.

The chain links TRBV7-9 to TRBJ2-1, with D possibly matching TRBD1 (5 bases). The CDR3 has 13 residues. V was cut by 7 bases and J by 8 bases, with 15 bases left in between. Per the germline V gene, CDR1 is SEHNR and CDR2 is FQNEAQ (reference sequence). The CDR3 loop reads CASNWAGSHEQFF. The CDR3 region has the DNA TGTGCCAGCAACTGGGCAGGGTCCCATGAGCAGTTCTTC.

This sequence joins TRBV4-1 and TRBJ1-5, with D possibly being TRBD1 (5 bases). Looked up from germline, CDR1 is MGHRA and CDR2 is YSYEKL. This CDR3 spans 15 amino acids. The V and J ends lost 3 bases and 3 bases respectively, with 12 bases between them. The CDR3 sequence: CASSQQDRPNQPQHF. The CDR3 DNA reads as TGCGCCAGCAGCCAGCAAGACAGACCCAATCAGCCCCAGCATTTT.

The chain couples TRBV5-8 to TRBJ1-1, with TRBD1 identical over 8 bases. The CDR3 has 12 residues. Germline V gives CDR1 SGHTS, CDR2 YDEGEE. With V trimmed by 4 bases and J by 8 bases, 4 bases remained unmatched. The CDR3 region is CASSLWDREAFF. The CDR3 DNA sequence: TGTGCCAGCAGCCTGTGGGACAGGGAAGCTTTCTTT.

The V and J genes are TRBV29-1 and TRBJ2-5, with D tentatively TRBD1 (6 bases). Germline CDR1 and CDR2: SQVTM and ANQGSEA. The CDR3 runs to 12 residues. The V end lost 4 bases, the J end lost 5 bases, and 11 bases lay between the germline ends. This chain's CDR3 is CSVVGGDETQYF. The DNA for the CDR3 is TGCAGCGTTGTTGGGGGCGATGAGACCCAGTACTTC.

This clone was detected once. The V gene is TRBV28, the J gene TRBJ1-1, with TRBD1 as a possible D gene (5 bases). This CDR3 has 12 amino acids. V lost 6 bases, J lost 7 bases, and 12 bases lay in between. CDR1 is MDHEN, CDR2 SYDVKM, per germline. Here the CDR3 DNA reads TGTGCCAGCAGCCCCGTGGGGCGTGAAGCTTTCTTT. Encoded protein: CASSPVGREAFF.

This clone turned up a few times. V and J are TRBV6-4 and TRBJ2-1; D is perhaps TRBD1 (5 bases). V was pared by 2 bases and J by 0 bases, with 11 bases between. This CDR3 region has 16 residues. Per germline, CDR1 MRHNA and CDR2 SNTAGT. The CDR3 here is CASSDIPDSSYNEQFF. The CDR3 region has the DNA TGTGCCAGCAGTGACATACCAGACAGCTCCTACAATGAGCAGTTCTTC.

This chain connects TRBV5-1 to TRBJ2-7, with a weak D call TRBD1 (6 bases). CDR1 and CDR2 from the germline V gene are SGHRS and YFSETQ. The V end was cut by 4 bases, the J end by 5 bases, with 16 bases between. CDR3 length: 14 amino acids. CDR3 DNA sequence: TGCGCCAGCAGCCCACAACAGGGTACCCACGAGCAGTACTTC. Its translation is CASSPQQGTHEQYF.

This chain connects TRBV9 to TRBJ2-2, with 14 bases lining up with TRBD2. Germline V gene data show CDR1 as SGDLS and CDR2 as YYNGEE. This CDR3 has 16 amino acids. After removal of 3 bases from V and 8 bases from J, the junction contained 6 bases not matched to a gene. The CDR3 bases are TGTGCCAGCAGCGCGACTAGCGGGAGGGCCTCGGGGGAGCTGTTTTTT. Amino acid sequence: CASSATSGRASGELFF. Full variable domain (outside the CDR3, taken from reference TRBV9 and TRBJ2-2): DSGVTQTPKHLITATGQRVTLRCSPRSGDLSVYWYQQSLDQGLQFLIQYYNGEERAKGNILERFSAQQFPDLHSELNLSSLELGDSALYFCASSATSGRASGELFFGEGSRLTVL.

The table lists this clone with a count of one. The chain recombines TRBV7-2 with TRBJ2-7, with a possible D match to TRBD1 (6 bases). The CDR3 has 15 residues. The V gene's germline CDR1 is SGHTA and CDR2 FQGNSA. Trimming stripped 5 bases from V and 2 bases from J, with 16 bases between. In DNA, the CDR3 is TGTGCCAGCAGCAACAGGGCGGGCATCACCTACGAGCAGTACTTC. Its translation is CASSNRAGITYEQYF.

This clone was seen a handful of times. The gene calls are TRBV4-1 and TRBJ1-3; D gene uncertain. Per germline, CDR1 MGHRA and CDR2 YSYEKL. CDR3 length: 9 amino acids. The ends were cut back, 10 bases at V and 9 bases at J, with 7 bases in the middle. CDR3 bases: TGCGCCAAACTTTCCACCATATATTTT. Protein product: CAKLSTIYF.

V and J are TRBV5-4 and TRBJ2-7; TRBD1 matches 9 bases. This CDR3 contains 19 residues. After removal of 0 bases from V and 5 bases from J, the junction contained 18 bases not matched to a gene. Per the germline V gene, CDR1 is SGHNT and CDR2 is YYREEE (reference sequence). DNA of the CDR3: TGTGCCAGCAGCTTGGGGGCCCCCGGGGACGACAGGGGGTTACACGAGCAGTACTTC. It yields the protein CASSLGAPGDDRGLHEQYF.

The chain joins TRBV5-1 to TRBJ1-3; 8 nucleotides match TRBD1. The germline gives CDR1 SGHRS, CDR2 YFSETQ. This CDR3 has 15 amino acids. The V gene end was trimmed by 4 bases and the J gene end by 2 bases; junction bases not matched to a gene: 5. Here the CDR3 DNA reads TGCGCCAGCAGCGACCCGACAGGGGCTGGAAACACCATATATTTT. Its translation is CASSDPTGAGNTIYF.

The rearrangement joins TRBV5-1 to TRBJ1-2, with TRBD1 matching over 7 bases. The CDR3 runs to 17 residues. The germline V gene encodes CDR1 SGHRS and CDR2 YFSETQ. Trimming removed 0 bases from V and 3 bases from J; junction bases left unmatched: 11. For the CDR3, the DNA is TGCGCCAGCAGCTTGGAGCTTCCCACAGGGGATTACTATGGCTACACCTTC. Encoded protein: CASSLELPTGDYYGYTF.

The rearrangement uses TRBV6-1 and TRBJ2-4; perhaps TRBD2 as D (5 bases). CDR3 length equals 15 residues. V lost 4 bases, J lost 0 bases, and 10 bases lay in between. In germline, CDR1 is MNHNS, CDR2 SASEGT. The CDR3 sequence: CASSGERLAKNIQYF. The DNA for the CDR3 is TGTGCCAGCAGTGGGGAGCGGCTAGCCAAAAACATTCAGTACTTC.

This rearrangement joins TRBV6-4 to TRBJ1-5; a possible D gene is TRBD1 (6 bases). Germline V gene sequence: CDR1 MRHNA, CDR2 SNTAGT. V was trimmed by 7 bases and J by 0 bases, leaving 13 bases between them. This CDR3 is built from 15 residues. CDR3 amino acids: CASTGQTYSNQPQHF. CDR3 DNA sequence: TGTGCCAGCACCGGACAGACGTATAGCAATCAGCCCCAGCATTTT.

V gene TRBV4-1 combines with J gene TRBJ2-7; 15 nucleotides align to TRBD2. The CDR3 covers 16 residues. CDR1 is MGHRA, CDR2 YSYEKL, per germline. The V gene end was trimmed by 4 bases and the J gene end by 4 bases; junction bases not matched to a gene: 5. CDR3 protein: CASSPGLAGGGYEQYF. As DNA, the CDR3 is TGCGCCAGCAGCCCAGGACTAGCGGGAGGGGGGTACGAGCAGTACTTC.

This chain uses TRBV18 with TRBJ2-3, with D perhaps TRBD2 (5 bases). V was clipped by 4 bases and J by 6 bases, with 17 bases between them. The V gene's germline CDR1 is KGHSH and CDR2 LQKENI. The CDR3 is 15 amino acids. For the CDR3, the DNA is TGTGCCAGCTCACTCGGGGTCTCCCAAGGGGATACGCAGTATTTT. Translated, it gives CASSLGVSQGDTQYF.

This sequence joins TRBV5-8 and TRBJ2-1; TRBD2 might be the D (6 bases). Trimming took 3 bases from V and 0 from J, leaving 10 bases between them. Germline CDR1 reads SGHTS; CDR2 reads YDEGEE. The length of the CDR3 is 15 residues. As DNA, the CDR3 is TGTGCCAGCAGCTGGGTAGCGGACTCCTACAATGAGCAGTTCTTC. Translation: CASSWVADSYNEQFF.

The V gene is TRBV28, the J gene TRBJ2-6; no definite D call. CDR3 size: 15 residues. The V end was cut by 3 bases, the J end by 4 bases, with 10 bases between. Germline assignment: CDR1 MDHEN and CDR2 SYDVKM. The CDR3 bases are TGTGCCAGCAGTTTGCCAGGCGCCGGGGCCAACGTCCTGACTTTC. It specifies CASSLPGAGANVLTF.

This clone is a singleton in its sample. The V call is TRBV10-3, the J call TRBJ1-1, with D possibly matching TRBD1 (6 bases). This CDR3 is built from 14 residues. Germline CDR1 is ENHRY and CDR2 is SYGVKD. V dropped 8 bases and J dropped 1 base, with 14 bases sitting between them. The chain's CDR3 is CAIQARTANTEAFF. DNA for the CDR3: TGTGCCATCCAAGCCAGGACAGCGAACACTGAAGCTTTCTTT.